This TCR beta chain stems from a study of Graves' ophthalmopathy and Graves' hyperthyroidism. Study-wide background: There was a collection of peripheral blood at initial diagnosis, before any treatment.

This clonotype was counted at least ten times. What it binds is not known. Overall study findings and caveats: Stable hyperthyroidism and ophthalmopathy were told apart by a 13-signature model, which achieved just over 85% sensitivity and roughly 80% specificity.

Ophthalmopathy cases showed moderate-to-severe activity, scoring CAS ≥3 and NOSPECS ≥4, with duration under 3 months. Orbital computed tomography and thyroid ultrasound, along with TRAb, serum thyroxine and clinical symptoms, underpinned diagnosis. Beta-chain TCR CDR3 regions were amplified from RNA transcripts. First-round RT-PCR employed HTBI primers, with a second-round multiplex PCR after it. TCRdb ran MiXCR on the multiplex PCR reads and lists one entry per CDR3 protein. The sample lists 650,000 to 900,000 distinct CDR3 sequences, roughly 40% occurring once. This CDR3 has 15 residues. CDR1 is SGHTA, CDR2 FQGNSA, per germline. Trimming removed 4 bases from V and 4 bases from J; junction bases left unmatched: 6.

The material sequenced was peripheral blood. This sequence joins TRBV7-2 and TRBJ1-3; 8 bases match TRBD1. The sequence was collected from an adult man with Graves' ophthalmopathy. The CDR3 DNA is TGTGCCAGCAGCTCCGTGACAGGGGTAGGAAACACCATATATTTT. This translates into CASSSVTGVGNTIYF.